The 25 T cell receptor beta chains below were found in one sample sequenced in a study of control samples from healthy donors and cancer patients. Here immunoSEQ multiplex PCR was the method, and the copy in TCRdb shows in-frame clones only, minus some. The sample records 150,000 to 200,000 clones, approximately 90% being singletons. Sample: blood. All receptors come from a man aged 25 to 40 in good health.

V is TRBV4-1 and J is TRBJ1-3, with a possible D match to TRBD1 (5 bases). Trimming pared 4 bases from V and 1 base from J, leaving 11 bases between. CDR1 MGHRA and CDR2 YSYEKL come from the germline V gene. CDR3 length equals 15 residues. CDR3 in amino acids: CASSLRDRSGNTIYF. Here the CDR3 DNA reads TGCGCCAGCAGCCTCCGAGACAGATCTGGAAACACCATATATTTT.

The genes are TRBV7-9 and TRBJ1-1; tentatively, D is TRBD1 (5 bases). V was trimmed by 4 bases and J by 1 base, leaving 7 bases between them. In germline, CDR1 is SEHNR, CDR2 FQNEAQ (reference sequence). The CDR3 is 13 residues long. As DNA, the CDR3 is TGTGCCAGCAGCTCGACAGAGAACACTGAAGCTTTCTTT. Its protein product is CASSSTENTEAFF.

V is TRBV6-5 and J is TRBJ2-7, with a tentative D call TRBD1 (6 bases). The CDR3 consists of 14 residues. Trimming took 6 bases from V and 5 from J, leaving 17 bases between them. Germline values: CDR1 MNHEY, CDR2 SVGAGI. This CDR3 is CASSPMGAFHEQYF. As DNA, the CDR3 is TGTGCCAGCAGCCCCATGGGGGCATTCCACGAGCAGTACTTC.

Only one count was recorded for this clone. The J gene is TRBJ1-2, the V gene TRBV19; possible D gene TRBD1, 5 bases. This CDR3 is built from 13 residues. With 6 bases removed from V and 2 bases from J, the gap between germline ends came to 10 bases. Germline CDR1 reads LNHDA; CDR2 reads SQIVND (reference sequence). The DNA for the CDR3 is TGTGCCAGTAGAAACCGGACAAACTATGGCTACACCTTC. Translating it yields CASRNRTNYGYTF.

This clone came up once. The chain combines TRBV10-1 with TRBJ1-1; D may be TRBD1 (5 bases). V was clipped by 7 bases and J by 3 bases, with 18 bases between them. The CDR3 has 15 residues. Looked up from germline, CDR1 is WNHNN and CDR2 is SYGVQD (reference sequence). Written as DNA, the CDR3 is TGCGCCAGCACGCTGAGGGGAGGGGAGGACACTGAAGCTTTCTTT. Its translation: CASTLRGGEDTEAFF.

This chain connects TRBV5-1 to TRBJ2-1; 13 nucleotides align to TRBD2. This CDR3 comprises 14 residues. Trimming at V came to 5 bases and at J to 4 bases, leaving 0 bases not matched to a gene. Germline V gene sequence: CDR1 SGHRS, CDR2 YFSETQ. As DNA, the CDR3 is TGCGCCAGCAGACTAGCGGGAGGGTACAATGAGCAGTTCTTC. Translating it yields CASRLAGGYNEQFF.

This chain links TRBV7-2 with TRBJ2-7; D gene ambiguous. V was shortened by 3 bases and J by 0 bases, with 12 bases between the two germline ends. The CDR3 is 15 amino acids. Per the germline V gene, CDR1 is SGHTA and CDR2 is FQGNSA. The CDR3 protein is CASSLVFGFSYEQYF. The CDR3 DNA sequence: TGTGCCAGCAGCTTGGTTTTTGGTTTCTCCTACGAGCAGTACTTC.

The chain uses TRBV7-2 and TRBJ1-2; the D gene is possibly TRBD1 (5 bases). This CDR3 has 13 residues. Germline lookup yields CDR1 SGHTA and CDR2 FQGNSA. Trimming pared 1 base from V and 9 bases from J, leaving 12 bases between. CDR3 in DNA: TGTGCCAGCAGCTTAGAGCCGGGGGGGAGCTACACCTTC. Protein sequence: CASSLEPGGSYTF.

The genes are TRBV2 and TRBJ2-1; 8 nucleotides line up with TRBD2. V dropped 2 bases and J dropped 7; count of bases not matched to a gene: 7. Germline lookup yields CDR1 SNHLY and CDR2 FYNNEI. The CDR3 length is 15 residues. CDR3 DNA sequence: TGTGCCAGCAGTGAAAGCCCGGGAGGGGAAAATGAGCAGTTCTTC. It codes for CASSESPGGENEQFF.

The genes are TRBV5-6 and TRBJ1-2, with 8 nucleotides matching TRBD1. Germline CDR1 SGHDT, CDR2 YYEEEE. After removal of 6 bases from V and 4 bases from J, the junction contained 8 bases not matched to a gene. The CDR3 has 14 amino acids. The CDR3 here is CASTGGGLPYGYTF. DNA of the CDR3: TGTGCCAGCACAGGGGGCGGATTACCCTATGGCTACACCTTC.

CDR3 residues: CASSEPGKQYF. For the CDR3, the DNA is TGTGCCAGCAGTGAGCCGGGAAAACAGTACTTC. V usage is TRBV2 and J usage is TRBJ2-4; D perhaps matches TRBD2 (5 bases). Trimming took 3 bases from V and 13 from J, leaving 10 bases between them. This CDR3 spans 11 amino acids. The germline V gene has CDR1 SNHLY and CDR2 FYNNEI. Looking up the rest from reference TRBV2 and TRBJ2-4 gives the full variable domain: EPEVTQTPSHQVTQMGQEVILRCVPISNHLYFYWYRQILGQKVEFLVSFYNNEISEKSEIFDDQFSVERPDGSNFTLKIRSTKLEDSAMYFCASSEPGKQYFGAGTRLSVL.

The rearrangement links TRBV19 to TRBJ1-1; tentative D call: TRBD1 (6 bases). Germline CDR1 is LNHDA and CDR2 is SQIVND (reference sequence). There are 15 residues in the CDR3. V was pared by 3 bases and J by 2 bases, with 13 bases between. The CDR3 is CASSIGTGINTEAFF. DNA for the CDR3: TGTGCCAGTAGTATCGGAACAGGGATTAACACTGAAGCTTTCTTT.

The CDR3 DNA reads TGCGCCAGCAGCGTGGGACAGGGGAGTGATGGCTACACCTTC. Translation gives CASSVGQGSDGYTF. The chain is built from TRBV5-1 and TRBJ1-2; 10 bases align to TRBD1. Germline CDR1 reads SGHRS; CDR2 reads YFSETQ. With 4 bases clipped from V and 6 bases from J, the junction kept 6 bases outside the gene matches. There are 14 residues in the CDR3.

This chain connects TRBV19 to TRBJ1-1, with D possibly being TRBD1 (5 bases). From germline, CDR1 is LNHDA and CDR2 SQIVND (reference sequence). This CDR3 contains 14 residues. Trimming pared 5 bases from V and 0 bases from J, leaving 10 bases between. CDR3 in amino acids: CASSLTAMNTEAFF. The DNA for the CDR3 is TGTGCCAGTAGTTTGACAGCCATGAACACTGAAGCTTTCTTT.

V is TRBV30 and J is TRBJ2-3; D unresolved. This CDR3 region has 12 residues. CDR1 GTSNPN and CDR2 SVGIG come from the germline V gene (reference sequence). V was shortened by 2 bases and J by 2 bases, with 5 bases between the two germline ends. CDR3 residues: CAWSSNTDTQYF. For the CDR3, the DNA is TGTGCCTGGAGTTCTAACACAGATACGCAGTATTTT.

J is TRBJ2-7 and V is TRBV21-1; the D call in the table, TRBD2, was not verified against the DNA. TRBV21-1 counts as a pseudogene. The CDR3 sequence is 15 residues long. CDR3 loop: CASSKALTWGAVEYF. In DNA form, the CDR3 reads TGTGCCAGCAGCAAAGCCCTGACCTGGGGAGCAGTAGAATACTTC.

Of note for this clone: Here the CDR3 omits its conserved ending phenylalanine or tryptophan, so a read error is the likely source. The limits of the CDR3 on the DNA are not certain, so only TCRdb's listed CDR3 is given. The chain recombines TRBV19 with TRBJ1-1; the table's D call TRBD1 went unverified against the DNA. Germline CDR1 is LNHDA and CDR2 is SQIVND (reference sequence). The CDR3 numbers 14 amino acids, ends counted. The CDR3 is CASSTLEDRGRWQL.

This rearrangement joins TRBV6-1 to TRBJ1-1, with D uncertain. V lost 10 bases and J lost 5, with 14 bases in between. The CDR3 has 12 residues. Germline V gene lookup returns CDR1 MNHNS and CDR2 SASEGT. The CDR3 DNA follows: TGTGCCACCGGGTTACTGGGGACTGAAGCTTTCTTT. Its translation is CATGLLGTEAFF.

V gene TRBV11-2 combines with J gene TRBJ1-1; no definite D call. V gave up 2 bases and J gave up 1 base, with 8 bases separating them. The CDR3 has 14 amino acids. Germline CDR1 SGHAT, CDR2 FQNNGV. The CDR3 DNA follows: TGTGCCAGCAGCTTAAGGGTCAGGAACACTGAAGCTTTCTTT. The encoded protein is CASSLRVRNTEAFF.

The chain recombines TRBV28 with TRBJ1-5; 7 positions match TRBD1. The junction had 12 bases not matched to a gene; V was cut back by 8 bases and J by 5 bases. The CDR3 is made up of 15 amino acids. Germline loops: CDR1 MDHEN, CDR2 SYDVKM. CDR3 protein: CASLPSGGPHQPQHF. CDR3 DNA sequence: TGTGCCAGCCTCCCTTCAGGGGGTCCCCATCAGCCCCAGCATTTT.

This clone occurred once. This chain connects TRBV24-1 to TRBJ1-1; TRBD1 is a possible D gene (6 bases). CDR1 is KGHDR and CDR2 is SFDVKD in the germline V gene. Trimming removed 2 bases at V and 7 bases at J, with 16 bases between. The CDR3 has 15 residues. CDR3: CATSDSVGGKNEAFF. The CDR3 nucleotides are TGTGCCACCAGTGATTCCGTCGGGGGCAAGAATGAAGCTTTCTTT.

J is TRBJ2-2 and V is TRBV10-2, with TRBD1 as a possible D gene (6 bases). The CDR3 covers 11 residues. Germline V gene data show CDR1 as WSHSY and CDR2 as SAAADI. Trimming shortened V by 5 bases and J by 10 bases, and 8 bases separated the two germline ends. The CDR3 here is CASSYREELFF. CDR3 in DNA: TGCGCCAGCAGTTACAGGGAGGAGCTGTTTTTT.

The V call is TRBV28, the J call TRBJ1-2; perhaps TRBD1 as D (6 bases). The CDR3 loop spans 12 amino acids. The V and J ends lost 4 bases and 6 bases respectively, with 9 bases between them. Germline-derived CDR1 and CDR2 are MDHEN and SYDVKM. The CDR3 nucleotides are TGTGCCAGCAGTTGGGGGGCGAATGGCTACACCTTC. Protein: CASSWGANGYTF.

The chain joins TRBV27 to TRBJ2-5; 8 bases fit TRBD1. CDR1 and CDR2 from the germline V gene are MNHEY and SMNVEV (reference sequence). The CDR3 length is 16 residues. J lost 4 bases, V lost 4 bases, and 11 bases had no gene match. The CDR3 reads CASSSPRGRGRETQYF. DNA for the CDR3: TGTGCCAGCAGTTCCCCCCGGGGCAGGGGGCGAGAGACCCAGTACTTC.

V gene TRBV11-2 combines with J gene TRBJ1-1, with 7 bases aligning to TRBD1. J was trimmed by 2 bases and V by 5 bases; bases with no gene match: 8. The CDR3 covers 15 residues. Germline lookup yields CDR1 SGHAT and CDR2 FQNNGV. CDR3 protein: CASSLFGTDNTEAFF. The CDR3 DNA is TGTGCCAGCAGCCTATTCGGGACAGACAACACTGAAGCTTTCTTT.